Each of the 14 T cell receptor beta chains below was sequenced from the same sample in a study of T cell clonality in common variable immunodeficiency. Only in-frame clones appear in the TCRdb table, and some are missing; sequencing was by immunoSEQ multiplex PCR. The table records 60,000 to 75,000 clones without singletons, the ten largest covering over 1.5%. The sample consisted of peripheral blood mononuclear cells. All receptors come from a person between 18 and 75 years old in good health.

This clone came up many times. Germline and junction disagree at one end, which may indicate a read error. The CDR3 end is not reached by the read, which stops 3 residues before it; the germline J gene fills it in. V and J are TRBV4-2 and TRBJ1-2; 7 bases fit TRBD1. From germline, CDR1 is LGHNA and CDR2 YNFKEQ. This CDR3 region has 15 residues. CDR3 DNA, as far as it was read: TGCGCCAGCAGCCAACCGGGACAGTCCCTTGATGGC. It is translated as CASSQPGQSLDG. In full, the CDR3 is CASSQPGQSLDGYTF.

In the case of this clone: The sequenced fragment ends 3 residues before the CDR3 boundary, so the rest is inferred from the germline J gene. This chain uses TRBV19 with TRBJ2-2; 7 nucleotides line up with TRBD2. The CDR3 loop spans 17 amino acids. Germline V gene sequence: CDR1 LNHDA, CDR2 SQIVND (reference sequence). With V trimmed by 1 base and J by 3 bases, 8 bases remained unmatched. The CDR3 reads CASSIGEAGSHTGELFF. CDR3 DNA (partial): TGTGCCAGTAGTATAGGCGAAGCGGGAAGTCACACCGGGGAG.

The table lists this clone with many counts. Sequencing ends 3 residues short of the CDR3 end; the germline J gene provides the rest. This chain joins TRBV20-1 and TRBJ2-7, with D perhaps TRBD1 or TRBD2 (6 bases each). CDR3 length: 12 residues. Germline values: CDR1 DFQATT, CDR2 SNEGSKA (reference sequence). V lost 6 bases to trimming and J lost 3 bases, with 12 bases between them. The CDR3 DNA, read in part, is TGCAGTGCCAGGAGGGGGAGCTACGAG. This encodes CSARRGSYE. The entire CDR3 is CSARRGSYEQYF.

This clone has at least ten counts. Sequencing ends 3 residues short of the CDR3 end; the germline J gene provides the rest. The chain links TRBV19 to TRBJ1-2, with D unresolved. The CDR3 is 13 residues long. Germline V gene data show CDR1 as LNHDA and CDR2 as SQIVND (reference sequence). CDR3 bases read: TGTGCCAGTAACGTTCGGGGAGGTGGGGGC. It specifies CASNVRGGGG. The entire CDR3 sequence reads CASNVRGGGGYTF.

Many counts were recorded for this clone. The read gets to within 3 residues of the CDR3 end, and the germline J gene fills in the rest. The chain couples TRBV2 to TRBJ2-4; tentative D call: TRBD2 (6 bases). Germline V gene sequence: CDR1 SNHLY, CDR2 FYNNEI. The germline V and J ends were trimmed by 5 bases and 5 bases, with 13 bases remaining between them. The CDR3 is 14 residues long. CDR3 region: CASSLPWGENIQYF. The covered CDR3 bases are TGTGCCAGCAGTCTCCCGTGGGGGGAAAACATT.

In its sample, this clone was seen many times. Read sequence stops 3 residues before the CDR3 end, and the germline J gene provides the missing end. The chain uses TRBV5-4 and TRBJ2-7; D possibly corresponds to TRBD2 (6 bases). V lost 1 base to trimming and J lost 3 bases, with 14 bases between them. The CDR3 sequence is 15 residues long. Germline V gene lookup returns CDR1 SGHNT and CDR2 YYREEE (reference sequence). The chain's CDR3 is CASSLYGGIVYEQYF. The covered CDR3 bases are TGTGCCAGCAGCTTGTACGGCGGGATCGTCTACGAG.

This clone occurred many times. The read ends 3 residues shy of where the CDR3 ends; the end is completed using the germline J gene. The chain employs TRBV10-3 and TRBJ2-7; 9 nucleotides agree with TRBD1. The CDR3 runs 14 residues. V dropped 5 bases and J dropped 3; count of bases not matched to a gene: 5. Germline V gene sequence: CDR1 ENHRY, CDR2 SYGVKD. The CDR3 DNA, read in part, is TGTGCCATCAGTAATACAGGGGGCAGCTACGAG. This gives the protein CAISNTGGSYE. The full CDR3 is CAISNTGGSYEQYF.

This clone was observed at least ten times. CDR3 DNA, as far as it was read: TGTGCCAGCAGTGAACGGGGGACAGGGAACGGC. Amino acids: CASSERGTGNG. The full CDR3 reads CASSERGTGNGYTF. The chain recombines TRBV2 with TRBJ1-2, with TRBD1 identical over 9 bases. The CDR3 is cut off 3 residues early in the read; its end comes from the germline J gene. The CDR3 is made up of 14 amino acids. Per the germline V gene, CDR1 is SNHLY and CDR2 is FYNNEI.

This clone was counted at least ten times. The missing CDR3 end, 3 residues past where the read stops, is filled in from the germline J gene. This sequence joins TRBV30 and TRBJ2-6; 8 nucleotides agree with TRBD2. This CDR3 region has 19 residues. V lost 3 bases and J lost 0; bases outside the gene matches: 13. From germline, CDR1 is GTSNPN and CDR2 SVGIG (reference sequence). This chain's CDR3 is CAWRRGRLAGSSGANVLTF. CDR3 bases read: TGTGCCTGGAGAAGGGGCCGCCTAGCGGGCAGCTCTGGGGCCAACGTC.

This clone was counted at least ten times. The CDR3 end falls 3 residues outside the read, so it is completed with the germline J gene. This chain uses TRBV30 with TRBJ2-4; TRBD2 agrees at 14 bases. The CDR3 loop spans 18 amino acids. Looked up from germline, CDR1 is GTSNPN and CDR2 is SVGIG (reference sequence). The V gene end was trimmed by 2 bases and the J gene end by 2 bases; junction bases not matched to a gene: 8. CDR3 DNA, as far as it was read: TGTGCCTGGAGTAAGACTAGCGGGAGGGAAGGGTCCAAAAACATT. This codes for CAWSKTSGREGSKNI. The CDR3 in full is CAWSKTSGREGSKNIQYF.

This clone was counted at least ten times. The junction differs from germline at one of its ends, possibly a read error. The CDR3 extends 3 residues past the end of the read, so its final part is completed from the germline J gene. The J gene is TRBJ2-3, the V gene TRBV4-2, with D tentatively TRBD1 (6 bases). Germline CDR1 reads LGHNA; CDR2 reads YNFKEQ. The CDR3 is 16 amino acids. The CDR3 protein is CASSQDVRGSTDTQYF. CDR3 bases read: TGCGCCAGCAGCCAAGATGTCAGGGGTAGCACAGATACG.

In the case of this clone: The read stops 3 residues short of the end of the CDR3; the missing end is completed from the germline J gene. The chain carries TRBV14 and TRBJ2-7, with 8 nucleotides matching TRBD1. The CDR3 runs to 14 residues. Trimming removed 1 base from V and 2 bases from J; junction bases left unmatched: 1. The germline V gene encodes CDR1 SGHDN and CDR2 FVKESK. CDR3 sequence reads: CASSQVTGAYEQYF. The CDR3 DNA, read in part, is TGTGCCAGCAGCCAAGTGACAGGGGCCTACGAG.

This clone was picked up many times. The read ends 3 residues early relative to the CDR3; the germline J gene fills the gap. The chain joins TRBV7-2 to TRBJ2-7; D remains ambiguous. CDR1 is SGHTA, CDR2 FQGNSA, per germline. Trimming removed 1 base from V and 3 bases from J, with 13 bases in between. This CDR3 has 15 residues. The CDR3 sequence: CASSLVTGSHYEQYF. The part of the CDR3 DNA that was read is TGTGCCAGCAGCTTAGTAACGGGTTCCCACTACGAG. Looking up the rest from reference TRBV7-2 and TRBJ2-7 gives the full variable domain: GAGVSQSPSNKVTEKGKDVELRCDPISGHTALYWYRQSLGQGLEFLIYFQGNSAPDKSGLPSDRFSAERTGGSVSTLTIQRTQQEDSAVYLCASSLVTGSHYEQYFGPGTRLTVT.

This clone has only a few counts. The CDR3 DNA, read in part, is TGCAGTGCTAGAGGACGACTAGTCCAGCCCGATTACAATGAG. Encoded protein: CSARGRLVQPDYNE. The complete CDR3 reads CSARGRLVQPDYNEQFF. The chain couples TRBV20-1 to TRBJ2-1; maybe TRBD2 (6 bases). The sequence runs out 3 residues before the end of the CDR3; the remainder is reconstructed from the germline J gene. V lost 1 base and J 4 bases, leaving 20 bases between the germline ends. The CDR3 covers 17 residues. The germline gives CDR1 DFQATT, CDR2 SNEGSKA (reference sequence).